The clone carrying this T cell receptor beta chain was detected a few times. These data are taken from a study of blood T cell repertoires in COVID-19. At the level of the study: From T cells, B-cell-depleted T cells, or PBMCs came the material, which was cDNA or gDNA.

This CDR3 is built from 16 residues. Germline lookup yields CDR1 SGHVS and CDR2 FQNEAQ. The V segment lost 1 base and the J segment 10 bases; nucleotides outside the gene matches: 10. As handled by the study authors: By means of reference gene primer amplification, nucleated cell counts were estimated. Here immunoSEQ multiplex PCR was the method, and the copy in TCRdb shows in-frame clones only, minus some. The V and J calls and clone size were taken over from that table, and D and trimming were inferred from the DNA. The table has about 190,000 clones, around 90% seen once. Sample: peripheral blood. The TCR comes from a man aged 35 to 55 with acute or convalescent COVID-19. The chain carries TRBV7-8 and TRBJ1-4, with 9 bases matching TRBD1. The DNA of the CDR3 is TGTGCCAGCAGCTTAGGAGCCGGGACAGGGCAGGGAAAACTGTTTTTT. Residues: CASSLGAGTGQGKLFF.